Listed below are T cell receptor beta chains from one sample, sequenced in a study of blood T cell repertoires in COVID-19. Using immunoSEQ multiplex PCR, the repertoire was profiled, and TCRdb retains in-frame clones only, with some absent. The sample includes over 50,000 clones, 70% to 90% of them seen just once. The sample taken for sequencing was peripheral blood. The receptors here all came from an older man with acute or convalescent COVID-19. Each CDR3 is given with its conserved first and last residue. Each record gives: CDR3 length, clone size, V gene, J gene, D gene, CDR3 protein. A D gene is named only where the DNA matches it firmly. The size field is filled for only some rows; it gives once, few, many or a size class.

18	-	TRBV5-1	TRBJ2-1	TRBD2	CASSLAPSGGLGNNEQFF
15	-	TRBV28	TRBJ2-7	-	CASSLWGAASYEQYF
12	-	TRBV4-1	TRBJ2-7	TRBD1	CASSSTGGEQYF
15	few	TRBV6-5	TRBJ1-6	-	CASSYPATGESPLHF
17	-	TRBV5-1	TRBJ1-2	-	CASSLAPPTAGAEGYTF
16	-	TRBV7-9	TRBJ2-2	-	CASSLGLSSNTGELFF
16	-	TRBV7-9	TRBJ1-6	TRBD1	CASSSPTGAGNSPLHF
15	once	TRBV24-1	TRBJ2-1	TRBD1	CATSDPDRADNEQFF
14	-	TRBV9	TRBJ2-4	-	CASSVAPEENIQYF
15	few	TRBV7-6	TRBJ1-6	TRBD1	CASSPGQGGNSPLHF
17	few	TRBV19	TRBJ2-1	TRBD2	CASTKASGAGSYNEQFF
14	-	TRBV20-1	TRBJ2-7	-	CSASSGSLESEQYF
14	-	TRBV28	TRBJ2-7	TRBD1	CAIGSTGANYEQYF
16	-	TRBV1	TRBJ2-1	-	CTSSQDSGTADNEQFF
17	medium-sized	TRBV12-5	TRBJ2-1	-	CASGLVRVGRGYNEQFF
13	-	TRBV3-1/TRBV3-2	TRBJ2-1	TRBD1	CASRRQGANEQFF
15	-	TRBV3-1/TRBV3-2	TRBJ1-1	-	CASSQEPRAASEAFF
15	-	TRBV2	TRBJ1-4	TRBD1	CASSWDRGLNEKLFF
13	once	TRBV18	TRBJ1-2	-	CASSTTVSYGYTF
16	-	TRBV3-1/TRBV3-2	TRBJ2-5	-	CASSQDGGRIQETQYF
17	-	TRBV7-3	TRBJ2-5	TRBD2	CASSLNGLGSGGETQYF
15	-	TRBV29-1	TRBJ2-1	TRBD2	CSVAGGVGIYNEQFF
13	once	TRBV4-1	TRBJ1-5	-	CASSQDQGQPQHF
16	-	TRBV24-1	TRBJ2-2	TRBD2	CATSDPKRGRAGELFF
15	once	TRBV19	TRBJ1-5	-	CASTPWGPSNQPQHF
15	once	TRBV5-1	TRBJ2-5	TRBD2	CASSFELTGGETQYF
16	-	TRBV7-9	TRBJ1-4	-	CASSPRGGEANEKLFF
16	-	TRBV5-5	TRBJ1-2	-	CASSWPPGKSSYGYTF
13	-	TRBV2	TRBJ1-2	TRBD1	CASTRDRDWGYTF
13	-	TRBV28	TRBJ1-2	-	CASKRGGAYGYTF
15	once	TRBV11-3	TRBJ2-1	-	CASSQGSKGYNEQFF
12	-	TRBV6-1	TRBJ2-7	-	CASSKAGHRLYF
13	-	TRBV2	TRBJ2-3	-	CASRGTSTDTQYF
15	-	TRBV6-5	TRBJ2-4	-	CASRQNRAGENIQYF
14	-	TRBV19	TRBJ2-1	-	CASRQGLPYNEQFF
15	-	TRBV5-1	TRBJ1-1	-	CASSLGTDKITEAFF
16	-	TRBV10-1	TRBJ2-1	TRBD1	CASSDLGDRGRYKQFF
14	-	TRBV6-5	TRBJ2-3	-	CASSRLEEADTQYF
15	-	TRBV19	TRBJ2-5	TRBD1	CASSMVTGYQETQYF
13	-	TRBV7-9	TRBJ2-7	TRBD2	CASSSGTTYEQYF
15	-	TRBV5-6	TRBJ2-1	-	CASSLAGQGYNEQFF
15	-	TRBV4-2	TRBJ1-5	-	CASSQVGDSNQPQHF
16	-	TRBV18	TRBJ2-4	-	CASSPPGSLAKNIQYF
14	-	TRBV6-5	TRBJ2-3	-	CASSYKASTDTQYF
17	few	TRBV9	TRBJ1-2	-	CASSVGRFTGPESGYTF